This T cell receptor beta chain is from a study of Graves' ophthalmopathy and Graves' hyperthyroidism (dated by TCRdb to about 2018). Describing the broader study: Peripheral blood was collected before any treatment was given, at the time of initial diagnosis. The study used signatures of the TCR beta repertoire to tell Graves' ophthalmopathy apart from Graves' hyperthyroidism and to predict which patients would progress to ophthalmopathy. In total, over 130 blood samples were TCR-sequenced: approximately 42 ophthalmopathy, roughly 77 hyperthyroidism and some 17 hyperthyroidism-to-ophthalmopathy patients. A discovery set of 100 patients (43 ophthalmopathy, under 65 stable hyperthyroidism) was enrolled to explore V-J signatures distinguishing ophthalmopathy from hyperthyroidism. An independent validation cohort comprised roughly 20 hyperthyroidism patients and around 16 patients who later progressed from hyperthyroidism to ophthalmopathy. In roughly 6 hyperthyroidism patients, the T-cell repertoire of thyroid tissue was compared with the T-cell repertoire of blood. After sampling, hyperthyroidism patients received methimazole starting at 30 mg daily, and ophthalmopathy patients received high-dose intravenous methylprednisolone. General study outcomes and caveats: The 13-signature model separated ophthalmopathy from stable hyperthyroidism with 87.88% sensitivity and about 81% specificity in cross-validation, and 80%/75% in the test set. In validation, the model predicted ophthalmopathy progression with about 71% sensitivity and roughly 72% specificity; about a dozen predicted patients were CT-confirmed with GO in a median of approximately six months. No statistical method was used to predetermine the sample size, and group allocation was not hidden from the investigators. Most expanded thyroid clonotypes with a frequency above 0.001 also appeared in blood, which suggests that blood repertoires may reflect the immune response in the thyroid.

The germline V gene encodes CDR1 SQVTM and CDR2 ANQGSEA. The germline ends are 13 bases apart after V is trimmed by 7 bases and J by 9 bases. The CDR3 contains 11 residues, cysteine and phenylalanine counted. Only CDR3 DNA is held: 33 bases, read in frame from base 1. Ophthalmopathy patients had moderately to severely active disease, Clinical Activity Score of at least 3, NOSPECS grade of at least 4, and disease duration under 3 months. Patients with other autoimmune diseases, uncontrolled infections, pregnancy or lactation were excluded. Diagnosis relied on clinical symptoms, serum thyroxine, TRAb, thyroid ultrasound and orbital computed tomography. Using Ficoll-Paque density gradient centrifugation, PBMCs were isolated from 9.5 to 10 ml of fresh peripheral blood. Total RNA was extracted with Trizol reagent and quality-checked on an Agilent 2100 Bioanalyzer. This clonotype was found many times. Its specific antigen is unknown. Base qualities are missing; no much larger clone stands one base away.

For repertoire sequencing, TCR beta CDR3 regions were amplified from RNA transcripts. A first-round RT-PCR used HTBI primers with the Qiagen OneStep RT-PCR kit, followed by a second-round multiplex PCR, size selection and purification. Sequencing of the libraries was carried out on an Illumina HiSeq2000 in paired-end mode with 100 bp reads. In the source study's methods: SOAPnuke was used for read processing, and reads with adapters, uncalled bases, a mean Phred below 15, or no exact constant-primer or identifier match were discarded. COPE v1.2.5 was used to merge the high-quality paired reads. Unique nucleotide sequences were defined as clonotypes and aligned to IMGT TRB V, D and J references using MiTCR v1.1. Only V-J combinations with frequency above 0.0001 were analysed, covering 99% to 99.2% of repertoires. A TCR clonal expansion and chaos score per V-J combination was defined as the ratio of F50 clonal expansion to chaos observed in the TCRdist matrix. Welch's t-statistics and random forest were used to reduce the features to some 13 V-J combinations, which were then used as input to a naive Bayes classifier. The similarity between thyroid and blood repertoires was quantified using the Morisita-Horn index. TCRdb took the public reads, trimmed them with fastp at Q25, ran MiXCR for clone calling and kept in-frame beta chains. For every CDR3 protein sequence, its rows merge into one entry that carries the most common genes and DNA. The V and J calls were not made by the authors but by TCRdb's processing. The sample profile shows 300,000 to 400,000 distinct CDR3 sequences; 15% to 20% of them were found once. The ten largest clonotypes hold about 12% of the sample.

The sequencing sample was made of peripheral blood. The chain links TRBV29-1 with TRBJ2-4; a weak D assignment points to TRBD2 (5 bases agree). The source is an adult man with Graves' ophthalmopathy. The CDR3 corresponds to CSARVVGIQYF. Read as DNA, the sequence is TGCAGCGCGAGGGTCGTAGGCATTCAGTACTTC.